This is a list of T cell receptor beta chains from one sample in a study of cytomegalovirus exposure and HLA in healthy donors. TCRdb's copy holds only in-frame clones and misses some; the assay was immunoSEQ multiplex PCR. The sample carries over 150,000 clones, 70% to 80% recorded once. The sequenced sample consisted of PBMCs. The receptor set was obtained from a woman aged 25 to 39 in good health and CMV-seronegative. Each CDR3 is given with its conserved first and last residue. A D gene is named only where the DNA matches it firmly. For some rows the clone size is stated as once, few or many, or as a class when expanded; others skip it.

length: 15
V: TRBV28
size: few
D: TRBD2
J: TRBJ2-1
CDR3: CASSTLAGVIDEQFF
DNA: TGTGCCAGCAGTACACTAGCGGGAGTGATCGATGAGCAGTTCTTC

length: 14
V: TRBV28
size: .
D: .
J: TRBJ1-5
CDR3: CASSLRGSNQPQHF
DNA: TGTGCCAGCAGTTTACGGGGGAGCAATCAGCCCCAGCATTTT

length: 13
V: TRBV30
size: .
D: TRBD2
J: TRBJ2-3
CDR3: CAWSVPGGDTQYF
DNA: TGTGCCTGGAGTGTACCGGGAGGGGATACGCAGTATTTT

length: 17
V: TRBV5-1
size: .
D: TRBD2
J: TRBJ2-1
CDR3: CASSVLAGVIGDNEQFF
DNA: TGCGCCAGCAGCGTTCTAGCGGGAGTAATCGGGGACAATGAGCAGTTCTTC

length: 17
V: TRBV27
size: few
D: TRBD2
J: TRBJ2-2
CDR3: CASSSLWGGAPTGELFF
DNA: TGTGCCAGCAGCTCACTTTGGGGAGGGGCCCCCACCGGGGAGCTGTTTTTT

length: 17
V: TRBV5-4
size: .
D: .
J: TRBJ2-2
CDR3: CASSLAGSRGIAGELFF
DNA: TGTGCCAGCAGCTTGGCGGGATCCAGGGGCATCGCCGGGGAGCTGTTTTTT

length: 15
V: TRBV7-2
size: .
D: .
J: TRBJ2-7
CDR3: CASSYEGGFTYEQYF
DNA: TGTGCCAGCAGCTACGAGGGCGGGTTCACCTACGAGCAGTACTTC

length: 16
V: TRBV28
size: .
D: TRBD2
J: TRBJ2-7
CDR3: CASSSWAGALSYEQYF
DNA: TGTGCCAGCAGTTCTTGGGCGGGAGCCCTCTCCTACGAGCAGTACTTC

length: 15
V: TRBV18
size: .
D: TRBD1
J: TRBJ2-3
CDR3: CASSTRQGRTDTQYF
DNA: TGTGCCAGCTCAACCAGACAGGGTCGCACAGATACGCAGTATTTT

length: 14
V: TRBV7-9
size: .
D: .
J: TRBJ1-1
CDR3: CASSPVGWNTEAFF
DNA: TGTGCCAGCAGCCCGGTTGGTTGGAACACTGAAGCTTTCTTT

length: 12
V: TRBV6-5
size: .
D: .
J: TRBJ1-6
CDR3: CASGPWDSPLHF
DNA: TGTGCCAGCGGGCCGTGGGATTCACCCCTCCACTTT

length: 13
V: TRBV7-2
size: .
D: .
J: TRBJ2-7
CDR3: CASRLTGSYEQYF
DNA: TGTGCCAGCAGACTGACAGGTTCCTACGAGCAGTACTTC

length: 15
V: TRBV6-5
size: .
D: .
J: TRBJ2-2
CDR3: CASWYSLRNTGELFF
DNA: TGTGCCAGCTGGTATAGCCTGCGGAACACCGGGGAGCTGTTTTTT

length: 16
V: TRBV10-2
size: .
D: TRBD2
J: TRBJ2-7
CDR3: CASSVGLAGVSYEQYF
DNA: TGCGCCAGCAGTGTGGGACTAGCGGGGGTTTCCTACGAGCAGTACTTC

length: 13
V: TRBV5-8
size: .
D: TRBD1
J: TRBJ1-2
CDR3: CASRLDRFYGYTF
DNA: TGTGCCAGCAGACTGGACAGGTTCTATGGCTACACCTTC

length: 14
V: TRBV2
size: .
D: .
J: TRBJ1-5
CDR3: CASSESRVSQPQHF
DNA: TGTGCCAGCAGTGAAAGCCGGGTGAGTCAGCCCCAGCATTTT

length: 14
V: TRBV5-1
size: .
D: TRBD1
J: TRBJ2-7
CDR3: CASSPQGVPYEQYF
DNA: TGCGCCAGCAGCCCTCAGGGGGTTCCCTACGAGCAGTACTTC

length: 19
V: TRBV27
size: few
D: TRBD2
J: TRBJ2-5
CDR3: CASSRFGAGKEGPRETQYF
DNA: TGTGCCAGCAGTCGATTTGGAGCGGGGAAAGAGGGTCCACGAGAGACCCAGTACTTC

length: 15
V: TRBV9
size: .
D: TRBD2
J: TRBJ2-3
CDR3: CASSRVAGSTDTQYF
DNA: TGTGCCAGCAGTAGGGTAGCGGGATCTACAGATACGCAGTATTTT

length: 15
V: TRBV9
size: .
D: .
J: TRBJ2-1
CDR3: CASSEQRSSYNEQFF
DNA: TGTGCCAGCAGCGAACAAAGGAGCTCCTACAATGAGCAGTTCTTC

length: 16
V: TRBV9
size: .
D: TRBD1
J: TRBJ1-6
CDR3: CASSVESGTGFSPLHF
DNA: TGTGCCAGCAGCGTAGAATCCGGGACAGGGTTTTCACCCCTCCACTTT

length: 15
V: TRBV5-4
size: .
D: .
J: TRBJ1-1
CDR3: CASSLLRADLMEAFF
DNA: TGTGCCAGCAGCTTGCTCAGGGCTGATTTGATGGAAGCTTTCTTT

length: 16
V: TRBV4-1
size: .
D: .
J: TRBJ2-3
CDR3: CASSQSPGLNTDTQYF
DNA: TGCGCCAGCAGCCAATCCCCGGGACTCAACACAGATACGCAGTATTTT

length: 15
V: TRBV6-5
size: .
D: TRBD2
J: TRBJ2-1
CDR3: CASSLRLAGYGEQFF
DNA: TGTGCCAGCAGTTTGAGACTAGCGGGGTACGGGGAGCAGTTCTTC

length: 15
V: TRBV2
size: .
D: TRBD2
J: TRBJ2-1
CDR3: CASSLLAGGYNEQFF
DNA: TGTGCCAGCAGTCTCCTAGCGGGGGGTTACAATGAGCAGTTCTTC

length: 13
V: TRBV7-7
size: .
D: .
J: TRBJ2-1
CDR3: CASSFNRDNEQFF
DNA: TGTGCCAGCAGCTTTAACAGGGACAATGAGCAGTTCTTC

length: 17
V: TRBV9
size: .
D: TRBD2
J: TRBJ2-1
CDR3: CASSVTGLAGGQGEQFF
DNA: TGTGCCAGCAGCGTAACCGGACTAGCGGGAGGCCAGGGTGAGCAGTTCTTC

length: 14
V: TRBV28
size: .
D: .
J: TRBJ1-4
CDR3: CATRTWADNEKLFF
DNA: TGTGCCACCAGGACATGGGCAGATAATGAAAAACTGTTTTTT

length: 16
V: TRBV19
size: .
D: TRBD2
J: TRBJ2-7
CDR3: CASSTPLAGSSYEQYF
DNA: TGTGCCAGTAGTACCCCTCTAGCGGGAAGCTCCTACGAGCAGTACTTC

length: 16
V: TRBV4-2
size: .
D: TRBD2
J: TRBJ2-7
CDR3: CASSQDHSGGSYEQYF
DNA: TGTGCCAGCAGCCAAGATCATTCGGGGGGGTCCTACGAGCAGTACTTC

length: 15
V: TRBV29-1
size: once
D: TRBD2
J: TRBJ2-7
CDR3: CSVAGGPRTGYEQYF
DNA: TGCAGCGTTGCGGGAGGGCCGAGAACAGGCTACGAGCAGTACTTC

length: 16
V: TRBV5-6
size: .
D: TRBD1
J: TRBJ2-2
CDR3: CASSYGQGAFPGELFF
DNA: TGTGCCAGCAGCTACGGACAGGGAGCGTTCCCCGGGGAGCTGTTTTTT

length: 15
V: TRBV7-2
size: .
D: .
J: TRBJ2-3
CDR3: CASKLMSGGTDTQYF
DNA: TGTGCCAGCAAGTTAATGTCGGGAGGCACAGATACGCAGTATTTT

length: 13
V: TRBV4-1
size: .
D: .
J: TRBJ2-7
CDR3: CASSQGPGIEQYF
DNA: TGCGCCAGCAGCCAAGGGCCAGGGATCGAGCAGTACTTC

length: 15
V: TRBV9
size: .
D: .
J: TRBJ1-1
CDR3: CASSTQTNGWTEAFF
DNA: TGTGCCAGCAGCACGCAGACTAACGGCTGGACTGAAGCTTTCTTT

length: 13
V: TRBV28
size: .
D: .
J: TRBJ1-2
CDR3: CASGTGINYGYTF
DNA: TGTGCCAGCGGTACAGGGATCAACTATGGCTACACCTTC

length: 15
V: TRBV28
size: .
D: TRBD2
J: TRBJ2-3
CDR3: CASSLGQAGGDTQYF
DNA: TGTGCCAGCAGTTTGGGCCAGGCGGGAGGGGATACGCAGTATTTT

length: 12
V: TRBV9
size: .
D: TRBD1
J: TRBJ1-2
CDR3: CASSTGGYGYTF
DNA: TGTGCCAGCAGCACAGGGGGGTACGGCTACACCTTC

length: 13
V: TRBV4-1
size: few
D: .
J: TRBJ1-2
CDR3: CASSQGTVAGYTF
DNA: TGCGCCAGCAGCCAAGGGACAGTTGCGGGCTACACCTTC

length: 14
V: TRBV5-4
size: .
D: TRBD1
J: TRBJ1-4
CDR3: CASSLDRGGEKLFF
DNA: TGTGCCAGCAGCTTGGACAGGGGGGGTGAAAAACTGTTTTTT

length: 12
V: TRBV7-8
size: .
D: .
J: TRBJ1-1
CDR3: CASSRHGGQAFF
DNA: TGTGCCAGCAGCCGACACGGGGGGCAAGCTTTCTTT

length: 14
V: TRBV29-1
size: few
D: TRBD1
J: TRBJ2-3
CDR3: CSVSGQASTDTQYF
DNA: TGCAGCGTCTCGGGACAGGCTAGCACAGATACGCAGTATTTT

length: 14
V: TRBV28
size: .
D: TRBD2
J: TRBJ2-7
CDR3: CASWGSGSSYEQYF
DNA: TGTGCCAGCTGGGGTAGCGGGAGCTCCTACGAGCAGTACTTC